A single sample is the source of the 22 T cell receptor beta chains below, sequenced in a study of cytotoxic CD8 clonotypes in ibrutinib-treated CLL. Measured with immunoSEQ multiplex PCR; TCRdb has only the in-frame clones, and not every one. Of roughly 250,000 clones in the sample, roughly 70% were seen once. The material sequenced was PBMCs, taken after 24 months of ibrutinib treatment. The receptors shown here come from a human donor with chronic lymphocytic leukemia.

The J gene is TRBJ2-3, the V gene TRBV5-1, with D possibly TRBD2 on 5 matching bases. The CDR3 spans 16 residues. Between the trimmed V and J ends, which lost 4 bases and 2 bases, there was a span of 17 bases. CDR1 and CDR2 (germline): SGHRS, YFSETQ. CDR3 DNA sequence: TGCGCCAGCAGCATGCAGACCGGGAAATTCACAGATACGCAGTATTTT. Encoded protein: CASSMQTGKFTDTQYF.

The CDR3 spells CASSLMSRETQYF. The CDR3 bases are TGTGCCAGCAGCTTAATGAGCCGGGAGACCCAGTACTTC. J is TRBJ2-5 and V is TRBV7-3; D gene ambiguous. The CDR3 is 13 residues long. Germline V CDR1 and CDR2: SGHTA, FQGTGA. V was cut by 1 base and J by 5 bases, with 8 bases left in between.

A few counts support this clone. The chain has TRBV19 and TRBJ2-7, with D possibly matching TRBD2 (5 bases). From germline, CDR1 is LNHDA and CDR2 SQIVND (reference sequence). V shed 4 bases and J shed 7 bases, with 14 bases lying between them. The CDR3 runs to 13 residues. The CDR3 here is CASSTQGPGEQYF. Here the CDR3 DNA reads TGTGCCAGTAGTACCCAAGGACCGGGAGAGCAGTACTTC.

V gene TRBV4-2 combines with J gene TRBJ2-3, with D unclear. This CDR3 is 16 amino acids long. Trimming removed 4 bases at V and 0 bases at J, with 14 bases between. Looked up from germline, CDR1 is LGHNA and CDR2 is YNFKEQ. The CDR3 DNA sequence: TGTGCCAGCAGCCCCCTAACCATCGGGAGCACAGATACGCAGTATTTT. This translates into CASSPLTIGSTDTQYF.

This clone was counted between two and nine times. The CDR3, as DNA: TGTGCCAGCAGTTCAGGGACCATCACGAACATTCAGTACTTC. Translation gives CASSSGTITNIQYF. J is TRBJ2-4 and V is TRBV28; either TRBD1 or TRBD2 may fit D (5 bases each). The length of the CDR3 is 14 residues. V lost 4 bases and J lost 7, with 14 bases in between. Germline-derived CDR1 and CDR2 are MDHEN and SYDVKM. The entire variable domain, with the rest obtained from reference TRBV28 and TRBJ2-4, is as follows: DVKVTQSSRYLVKRTGEKVFLECVQDMDHENMFWYRQDPGLGLRLIYFSYDVKMKEKGDIPEGYSVSREKKERFSLILESASTNQTSMYLCASSSGTITNIQYFGAGTRLSVL.

As DNA, the CDR3 is TGTGCCAGCAGCAGGGCTAGCGGGAGATTTTTGGGCAACCAAGAGACCCAGTACTTC. Translated: CASSRASGRFLGNQETQYF. The J gene is TRBJ2-5, the V gene TRBV14; TRBD2 matches at 10 bases. V lost 5 bases, J lost 0 bases, and 15 bases stayed unmatched. In germline, CDR1 is SGHDN, CDR2 FVKESK. CDR3 length: 19 residues.

The V gene is TRBV9, the J gene TRBJ2-5, with D uncertain. The CDR3 consists of 14 residues. Per the germline V gene, CDR1 is SGDLS and CDR2 is YYNGEE. V shed 0 bases and J shed 2 bases, with 8 bases lying between them. The CDR3: CASSVGVRQETQYF. The CDR3 bases are TGTGCCAGCAGCGTAGGGGTCAGGCAAGAGACCCAGTACTTC.

This clone was recorded once. The V gene is TRBV6-6, the J gene TRBJ2-1; D unclear. Germline CDR1 MNHNY, CDR2 SVGAGI (reference sequence). The V gene lost 0 bases and the J gene lost 9 bases, with 6 bases spanning the gap. The CDR3 spans 12 residues. CDR3 bases: TGTGCCAGCAGTTACTCGGCCTTTGAGCAGTTCTTC. Translation gives CASSYSAFEQFF.

Worth noting for this clone: Germline is not matched at one junction end, which may reflect a read error. The V and J genes are TRBV7-7 and TRBJ2-1; D is unclear. Germline CDR1 and CDR2: SSHAT and FNYEAQ (reference sequence). The CDR3 has 13 amino acids. The CDR3 coding sequence is TGTGCTAGCAGCGCCGCGATCGGGAATGAGCAGTTCTTC. Residues: CASSAAIGNEQFF.

The gene calls are TRBV18 and TRBJ2-7; possible D gene TRBD2, 6 bases. V gave up 6 bases and J gave up 2 bases, with 14 bases separating them. This CDR3 comprises 14 residues. From germline, CDR1 is KGHSH and CDR2 LQKENI. The CDR3 sequence: CASSPLGRTYEQYF. CDR3 nucleotides: TGTGCCAGCTCTCCGCTCGGGAGAACCTACGAGCAGTACTTC.

The gene calls are TRBV2 and TRBJ2-3; no reliable D call. Trimming pared 6 bases from V and 7 bases from J, leaving 14 bases between. Germline V lookup: CDR1 SNHLY, CDR2 FYNNEI. The CDR3 is 13 amino acids. CDR3 nucleotide sequence: TGTGCCAGCAGGTACAGCCTCCCGAATACGCAGTATTTT. Translation gives CASRYSLPNTQYF.

The chain has TRBV27 and TRBJ2-3; 10 positions match TRBD1. Germline V gives CDR1 MNHEY, CDR2 SMNVEV (reference sequence). The CDR3 is made up of 15 amino acids. The V segment lost 6 bases and the J segment 1 base; nucleotides outside the gene matches: 4. DNA of the CDR3: TGTGCCAGCAGCAAAGGGACAGGGGGCACAGATACGCAGTATTTT. The encoded protein is CASSKGTGGTDTQYF.

This chain uses TRBV10-3 with TRBJ2-1, with D perhaps TRBD2 (6 bases). The V gene's germline CDR1 is ENHRY and CDR2 SYGVKD. The CDR3 has 13 amino acids. Trimming took 0 bases from V and 7 from J, leaving 7 bases between them. The CDR3 loop is CAISESAGNEQFF. CDR3 in DNA: TGTGCCATCAGTGAGTCGGCGGGGAATGAGCAGTTCTTC.

The V gene is TRBV7-2, the J gene TRBJ2-1, with no clear D. CDR1 and CDR2 from the germline V gene are SGHTA and FQGNSA. Between the trimmed V and J ends, which lost 1 base and 5 bases, there was a span of 15 bases. The CDR3 runs to 16 residues. The CDR3, as DNA: TGTGCCAGCAGCTTAGTGCCGATCAACTGGGACAATGAGCAGTTCTTC. This sequence encodes CASSLVPINWDNEQFF. Variable domain in full (rest from reference TRBV7-2 and TRBJ2-1): GAGVSQSPSNKVTEKGKDVELRCDPISGHTALYWYRQSLGQGLEFLIYFQGNSAPDKSGLPSDRFSAERTGGSVSTLTIQRTQQEDSAVYLCASSLVPINWDNEQFFGPGTRLTVL.

Note on this clone: This CDR3 is also generated by other DNA sequences in the sample. V is TRBV5-1 and J is TRBJ2-5; D is unclear. Germline CDR1 SGHRS, CDR2 YFSETQ. The germline V and J ends were trimmed by 2 bases and 2 bases, with 1 base remaining between them. This CDR3 comprises 11 residues. In DNA, the CDR3 is TGCGCCAGCAGCTTACAAGAGACCCAGTACTTC. Its translation is CASSLQETQYF.

This clone has more than one count but fewer than ten. The chain carries TRBV27 and TRBJ2-1; D is undetermined. Germline V CDR1 and CDR2: MNHEY, SMNVEV (reference sequence). CDR3 length: 13 amino acids. Trimming left V 3 bases short and J 3 bases short, with 6 bases between. The CDR3 is CASSFSLYNEQFF. Here the CDR3 DNA reads TGTGCCAGCAGTTTTAGTCTCTACAATGAGCAGTTCTTC.

The V and J genes are TRBV19 and TRBJ1-5; perhaps TRBD1 as D (5 bases). The germline V and J ends were trimmed by 7 bases and 5 bases, with 15 bases remaining between them. The germline V gene has CDR1 LNHDA and CDR2 SQIVND (reference sequence). The CDR3 is 14 amino acids. CDR3 protein: CASNRVLGDQPQHF. CDR3 DNA: TGTGCCAGTAACAGAGTCTTGGGGGATCAGCCCCAGCATTTT. Full variable domain (missing parts from reference TRBV19 and TRBJ1-5): DGGITQSPKYLFRKEGQNVTLSCEQNLNHDAMYWYRQDPGQGLRLIYYSQIVNDFQKGDIAEGYSVSREKKESFPLTVTSAQKNPTAFYLCASNRVLGDQPQHFGDGTRLSIL.

V and J are TRBV28 and TRBJ2-7; 7 bases are shared with TRBD2. Germline V lookup: CDR1 MDHEN, CDR2 SYDVKM. V lost 3 bases, J lost 3 bases, and 11 bases stayed unmatched. The CDR3 length is 16 residues. The DNA for the CDR3 is TGTGCCAGCAGTTTTTCACTAGCGCGACCTCACTACGAGCAGTACTTC. Protein product: CASSFSLARPHYEQYF.

The chain uses TRBV19 and TRBJ2-3; no definite D call. The CDR3 has 15 residues. The germline gives CDR1 LNHDA, CDR2 SQIVND (reference sequence). Between the trimmed V and J ends, which lost 4 bases and 2 bases, there was a span of 13 bases. The CDR3, as DNA: TGTGCCAGTAGTACCGCCGAAGATGCCACAGATACGCAGTATTTT. Its translation: CASSTAEDATDTQYF.

V usage is TRBV5-1 and J usage is TRBJ2-7; weak D call: TRBD1 (6 bases). With 3 bases removed from V and 2 bases from J, the gap between germline ends came to 15 bases. The CDR3 is 15 residues long. Germline V gene data show CDR1 as SGHRS and CDR2 as YFSETQ. The CDR3 is CASSSLGTPTYEQYF. The CDR3 DNA follows: TGCGCCAGCAGCTCCCTCGGGACACCAACCTACGAGCAGTACTTC. Combining the CDR3 with reference TRBV5-1 and TRBJ2-7 gives the whole variable domain KAGVTQTPRYLIKTRGQQVTLSCSPISGHRSVSWYQQTPGQGLQFLFEYFSETQRNKGNFPGRFSGRQFSNSRSEMNVSTLELGDSALYLCASSSLGTPTYEQYFGPGTRLTVT.

This clone has just a few counts. The chain has TRBV6-5 and TRBJ2-7; D gene ambiguous. The CDR3 runs to 11 residues. In germline, CDR1 is MNHEY, CDR2 SVGAGI. Trimming shortened V by 5 bases and J by 4 bases, and 6 bases separated the two germline ends. CDR3 region: CASSNLYEQYF. In nucleotides, the CDR3 is TGTGCCAGCAGTAACCTATACGAGCAGTACTTC.

The V call is TRBV6-5, the J call TRBJ2-7; D remains unclear. V shed 5 bases and J shed 4 bases, with 18 bases lying between them. From germline, CDR1 is MNHEY and CDR2 SVGAGI. This CDR3 is 15 amino acids long. The CDR3 reads CASSPIRLGQYEQYF. The CDR3 DNA sequence: TGTGCCAGCAGTCCCATCAGATTAGGGCAATACGAGCAGTACTTC.